One and the same sample provided the 21 T cell receptor beta chains below, sequenced in a study of T cells in tuberculosis. Regarding time point: new active TB diagnosis, blood taken before or within 7 days of starting treatment. Repertoires were generated with immunoSEQ multiplex PCR, while TCRdb's copy carries only in-frame clones and drops some. The sample yields approximately 30,000 clones, about 90% seen once. Specimen: PBMCs, collected at tuberculosis diagnosis. These receptors were collected from an adult with tuberculosis.

The chain links TRBV2 to TRBJ2-7; D ambiguous. Looked up from germline, CDR1 is SNHLY and CDR2 is FYNNEI. This CDR3 is 14 amino acids long. The V end was cut by 5 bases, the J end by 5 bases, with 16 bases between. The CDR3 protein is CASSKNLGLDEQYF. CDR3 bases: TGTGCCAGCAGTAAAAACCTCGGTCTCGACGAGCAGTACTTC.

The rearrangement joins TRBV2 to TRBJ1-1; no reliable D call. CDR3 length equals 13 residues. CDR1 is SNHLY and CDR2 is FYNNEI in the germline V gene. V lost 6 bases and J 1 base, leaving 9 bases between the germline ends. The CDR3: CASRYTGNTEAFF. CDR3 DNA: TGTGCCAGCAGGTATACCGGGAACACTGAAGCTTTCTTT.

The sample holds one count of this clone. The rearrangement links TRBV28 to TRBJ1-2; TRBD1 might be the D (5 bases). The CDR3 covers 13 residues. Germline V CDR1 and CDR2: MDHEN, SYDVKM. V lost 7 bases to trimming and J lost 5 bases, with 14 bases between them. The DNA for the CDR3 is TGTGCCAGCAAACTCGCAGGGCAATATGGCTACACCTTC. Translated: CASKLAGQYGYTF.

The rearrangement joins TRBV6-5 to TRBJ1-6; D is possibly TRBD1 (6 bases). This CDR3 is built from 13 residues. Trimming left V 4 bases short and J 7 bases short, with 8 bases between. Germline V gene data show CDR1 as MNHEY and CDR2 as SVGAGI. The CDR3: CASSFRGNSPLHF. The CDR3 DNA reads as TGTGCCAGCAGTTTCAGGGGCAATTCACCCCTCCACTTT.

In regard to this clone: Mismatch with germline at one junction end may stem from a read error. The chain links TRBV6-5 to TRBJ1-5, with TRBD1 as a possible D gene (6 bases). CDR1 is MNHEY, CDR2 SVGAGI, per germline. The CDR3 has 14 residues. The CDR3 DNA is TGTGCCAGCAGTAACTCACAGGGAAAGCAGCCCCAGCATTTT. It specifies CASSNSQGKQPQHF.

This clone was seen once. The chain is built from TRBV29-1 and TRBJ1-1; D gene uncertain. V lost 6 bases and J lost 1, with 12 bases in between. Per germline, CDR1 SQVTM and CDR2 ANQGSEA. The CDR3 is made up of 13 amino acids. As DNA, the CDR3 is TGCAGCGTCCCCGGTAACTGGAACACTGAAGCTTTCTTT. Amino acids: CSVPGNWNTEAFF.

The chain carries TRBV29-1 and TRBJ1-2; D not resolved. The CDR3 sequence is 12 residues long. CDR1 and CDR2 from the germline V gene are SQVTM and ANQGSEA. V shed 4 bases and J shed 8 bases, with 14 bases lying between them. The CDR3, as DNA: TGCAGCGTTGCGGTAGGGAGCGGCGGCTACACCTTC. The encoded protein is CSVAVGSGGYTF.

This chain joins TRBV19 and TRBJ1-6, with D tentatively TRBD1 (5 bases). The CDR3 has 13 amino acids. The V end lost 5 bases, the J end lost 6 bases, and 8 bases lay between the germline ends. From germline, CDR1 is LNHDA and CDR2 SQIVND (reference sequence). DNA of the CDR3: TGTGCCAGTAGTGTGGGGCCTAATTCACCCCTCCACTTT. Residues: CASSVGPNSPLHF.

The rearrangement links TRBV27 to TRBJ2-1; the match to TRBD2 covers 9 bases. Germline CDR1 is MNHEY and CDR2 is SMNVEV (reference sequence). The trim removed 0 bases at V and 2 bases at J, leaving 2 bases unmatched. The CDR3 extends over 16 amino acids. CDR3 DNA sequence: TGTGCCAGCAGTTTATCTGTAGCGGGGGCCTACAATGAGCAGTTCTTC. Its translation is CASSLSVAGAYNEQFF.

The count of this clone is one. The chain uses TRBV11-2 and TRBJ2-7, with D tentatively TRBD1 (6 bases). Per germline, CDR1 SGHAT and CDR2 FQNNGV. The CDR3 has 14 amino acids. V was clipped by 1 base and J by 6 bases, with 13 bases between them. CDR3 amino acids: CASSLGTGTGEQYF. The CDR3 bases are TGTGCCAGCAGCTTAGGAACAGGGACCGGCGAGCAGTACTTC.

This chain connects TRBV7-2 to TRBJ1-6; 9 positions agree with TRBD1. Germline CDR1 SGHTA, CDR2 FQGNSA. The V gene end was trimmed by 4 bases and the J gene end by 8 bases; junction bases not matched to a gene: 12. This CDR3 region has 17 residues. CDR3 residues: CASSSRDRVFLDSPLHF. The CDR3 DNA is TGTGCCAGCAGCTCCCGGGACAGGGTTTTCTTGGATTCACCCCTCCACTTT.

The genes are TRBV27 and TRBJ1-1, with a possible D match to TRBD1 (5 bases). V dropped 5 bases and J dropped 3 bases, with 10 bases sitting between them. Germline loops: CDR1 MNHEY, CDR2 SMNVEV (reference sequence). This CDR3 is 13 amino acids long. Here the CDR3 reads CASSLTRDTEAFF. As DNA, the CDR3 is TGTGCCAGCAGTCTCACCAGGGACACTGAAGCTTTCTTT.

CDR3 amino acids: CAWLGQGGLHTF. The CDR3 coding sequence is TGTGCCTGGTTAGGACAGGGCGGATTGCACACCTTC. This rearrangement joins TRBV30 to TRBJ1-2; TRBD1 matches at 8 bases. After removal of 5 bases from V and 12 bases from J, the junction contained 11 bases not matched to a gene. This CDR3 is built from 12 residues. In germline, CDR1 is GTSNPN, CDR2 SVGIG (reference sequence).

The chain employs TRBV10-3 and TRBJ1-6, with 8 bases fitting TRBD1. With 2 bases clipped from V and 7 bases from J, the junction kept 7 bases outside the gene matches. CDR1 is ENHRY and CDR2 is SYGVKD in the germline V gene. CDR3 length equals 16 residues. For the CDR3, the DNA is TGTGCCATCAGTGAGACCGCAGGGGGCAGGAATTCACCCCTCCACTTT. Protein sequence: CAISETAGGRNSPLHF.

The V and J genes are TRBV4-3 and TRBJ2-3, with 7 bases lining up with TRBD2. Germline V gene lookup returns CDR1 LGHNA and CDR2 YSLEER. J lost 3 bases, V lost 0 bases, and 6 bases had no gene match. The CDR3 is 16 amino acids. In nucleotides, the CDR3 is TGCGCCAGCAGCCAAGATGTGGGGGGAGGGACAGATACGCAGTATTTT. It specifies CASSQDVGGGTDTQYF.

The chain is built from TRBV5-6 and TRBJ2-7; 9 bases map to TRBD2. The CDR3 has 15 residues. V trimming: 5 bases; J trimming: 4 bases; junction bases outside the gene matches: 10. Germline V lookup: CDR1 SGHDT, CDR2 YYEEEE. The CDR3 sequence is CASRPLVAGVYEQYF. The CDR3 DNA is TGTGCCAGCAGACCATTAGTAGCGGGGGTTTACGAGCAGTACTTC.

The J gene is TRBJ2-1, the V gene TRBV28; 7 nucleotides match TRBD1. The CDR3 extends over 14 amino acids. After removal of 2 bases from V and 8 bases from J, the junction contained 6 bases not matched to a gene. The germline V gene has CDR1 MDHEN and CDR2 SYDVKM. As DNA, the CDR3 is TGTGCCAGCAGTTTACGTGACAGGGACCATGAGCAGTTCTTC. Translation gives CASSLRDRDHEQFF.

The chain carries TRBV20-1 and TRBJ2-5, with D possibly matching TRBD2 (6 bases). Germline lookup yields CDR1 DFQATT and CDR2 SNEGSKA (reference sequence). The CDR3 spans 11 residues. Trimming left V 6 bases short and J 7 bases short, with 12 bases between. The CDR3 reads CSANRRGTQYF. DNA of the CDR3: TGCAGTGCCAACAGGAGGGGGACCCAGTACTTC.

V is TRBV2 and J is TRBJ1-6; D uncertain. Germline V lookup: CDR1 SNHLY, CDR2 FYNNEI. CDR3 length equals 16 residues. The V gene lost 3 bases and the J gene lost 5 bases, with 14 bases spanning the gap. The CDR3 sequence: CASSDGRRRNNSPLHF. CDR3 in DNA: TGTGCCAGCAGTGACGGTAGGAGGAGGAATAATTCACCCCTCCACTTT.

The rearrangement uses TRBV11-2 and TRBJ2-2, with D perhaps matching TRBD2 (5 bases). V lost 5 bases to trimming and J lost 5 bases, with 9 bases between them. The length of the CDR3 is 13 residues. Per the germline V gene, CDR1 is SGHAT and CDR2 is FQNNGV. The CDR3 DNA reads TGTGCCAGCAGCAAGAGCGGAACCGGGGAGCTGTTTTTT. This sequence encodes CASSKSGTGELFF.

The gene calls are TRBV10-3 and TRBJ1-1; 9 bases match TRBD1. This CDR3 is built from 16 residues. V shed 2 bases, J shed 4 bases, and the junction held 8 bases outside the gene matches. Germline V gene data show CDR1 as ENHRY and CDR2 as SYGVKD. CDR3 loop: CAISEGRGTGSTEAFF. The CDR3 nucleotides read TGTGCCATCAGTGAGGGGAGGGGGACAGGGTCCACTGAAGCTTTCTTT.